There are many counts of the clone carrying this T cell receptor (beta chain). Its cognate antigen is unknown. The data are from a study of CD8+CD57+ T cells in acquired aplastic anemia. The wider study: Across the sorted CD4+ and CD8+ cells, DNA amounts averaged roughly 3 ug. Study results and caveats: Patients versus controls showed no significant CD8+ Simpson's diversity difference.

The germline V gene has CDR1 LNHDA and CDR2 SQIVND (reference sequence). The CDR3 runs to 13 residues. Trimming removed 4 bases at V and 3 bases at J, with 10 bases between. Sequencing was done on patients that had shown CD8+CD57+ cell expansion by flow cytometry. Severe acquired aplastic anemia was diagnosed in all patients. Profiling of TCR beta VDJ combinations and CDR3 sequences used genomic DNA as template. TCRdb itself ran the reads through MiXCR, one entry per CDR3 protein. The sample lists about half a million distinct CDR3 sequences, around 30% seen once, with less than 0.85% in the top ten. The sample taken for sequencing was sorted CD4+, CD8+, or CD8+CD57+ T cells (not recorded which) from PBMCs. The V and J genes are TRBV19 and TRBJ2-7; unclear D gene. The TCR originated in a human donor with aplastic anemia. CDR3 residues: CASSTAPFYEQYF. CDR3 nucleotides: TGTGCCAGTAGTACGGCTCCTTTCTACGAGCAGTACTTC.